The clone carrying this T cell receptor beta chain appeared once. The V and J ends lost 6 bases and 1 base, in that order; junction bases with no gene match: 3. CDR1 ENHRY and CDR2 SYGVKD come from the germline V gene. This CDR3 contains 13 residues. This sample was taken from a study of blood T cell repertoires in COVID-19. Per the study methods: For nucleated cells, counts were estimated from reference gene primer amplification. Data came from immunoSEQ multiplex PCR; TCRdb stores just in-frame clones and leaves some out. V and J calls and clone size are copied from that table; D and trimming were computed from the DNA. Here the sample spans 200,000 or so clones, 80% to 85% being singletons. The study drew participants aged about 18 to 90 years from 20 to 30 US areas. Clinical history reported by participants formed the basis on which cohorts were assigned. Resolution of symptoms, clearance, or two negative PCRs was present in recovered Cohort 3 donors.

The chain carries TRBV10-3 and TRBJ2-7, with 7 bases fitting TRBD1. The sequenced material came from PBMCs or T cells enriched from blood (not recorded which). This clonotype was sampled from a man in his forties who had recovered from COVID-19. CDR3 sequence: CAIRTGFSYEQYF. CDR3 nucleotides: TGTGCCATCAGGACAGGGTTTTCCTACGAGCAGTACTTC.